These T cell receptor beta chains were read from a single sample in a study of blood T cells in healthy people across ages. TCRdb redid the calling of the 5' RACE reads with MiXCR, one entry per CDR3 protein. In the table there are hundreds of thousands of distinct CDR3 sequences, 62% of which are singletons. The sequenced material came from blood. The receptors here all came from a man aged 25 to 45 in good health. Each CDR3 is given with its conserved first and last residue. D genes are given only for firm matches. Clone size is given for some rows only: seen once, a few or many times, or a class if the clone is expanded.

>TRBD2|-|TRBJ2-4|TRBV20-1
TGCAGTGCTAGAGATTGGGCGGGGGAAATAGCCAAAAACATTCAGTACTTC
CSARDWAGEIAKNIQYF
>-|-|TRBJ2-4|TRBV29-1
TGCAGCGGGGGGGACAGTAACATTCAGTACTTC
CSGGDSNIQYF
>-|-|TRBJ2-2|TRBV5-1
TGCGCCAGCAGCTTTGTACGGACGAACACCGGGGAGCTGTTTTTT
CASSFVRTNTGELFF
>TRBD1|-|TRBJ1-5|TRBV12-3/TRBV12-4
TGTGCCAGCAGCCACGGGACAGGGGGTGCCAATCAGCCCCAGCATTTT
CASSHGTGGANQPQHF
>-|-|TRBJ2-7|TRBV12-3/TRBV12-4
TGTGCCAGCAGTTTAGGATCCAGGGGCGACGAGCAGTACTTC
CASSLGSRGDEQYF
>-|few|TRBJ2-4|TRBV7-9
TGTGCCAGCAGCTTAGTGAGAGACCCCAAGGTTCAGTACTTC
CASSLVRDPKVQYF
>-|-|TRBJ1-2|TRBV18
TGTACCAGCTCACCAACGGACTATGGCTACACCTTC
CTSSPTDYGYTF
>TRBD1|-|TRBJ2-7|TRBV20-1
TGCAGTGCCCGGGACAGGGGGCAATACGAGCAGTACTTC
CSARDRGQYEQYF
>-|-|TRBJ1-5|TRBV5-5
TGTGCCAGCAGCTTGGGCCCGGTCGGGGGCAATCAGCCCCAGCATTTT
CASSLGPVGGNQPQHF
>TRBD1|-|TRBJ2-3|TRBV5-1
TGCGCCAGCAGCTTGGCCCGCAGGGGGAGAAGTACAGATACGCAGTATTTT
CASSLARRGRSTDTQYF
>-|-|TRBJ1-1|TRBV28
TGTGCCAGCAGTTTTCAGAGGAACACTGAAGCTTTCTTT
CASSFQRNTEAFF
>-|-|TRBJ2-2|TRBV11-3
TGTGCCAGCAGCTTGAAATTCGGGGAGCTGTTTTTT
CASSLKFGELFF
>TRBD2|-|TRBJ2-5|TRBV20-1
TGCAGTGCTAGGTTGGGACTAGCGGGAGATGAGACCCAGTACTTC
CSARLGLAGDETQYF
>-|once|TRBJ1-2|TRBV6-5
TGTGCCAGCAGCCGACTTGGGGAGGGTTCGGGCTACACCTTC
CASSRLGEGSGYTF
>-|-|TRBJ2-3|TRBV28
TGTGCCAGCAGTTTAGACGGGAGTTTGGCAGATACGCAGTATTTT
CASSLDGSLADTQYF
>TRBD1|-|TRBJ2-7|TRBV2
TGTGCCAGCAGCGCCCCCGTAGGACAGGGGGGCGAGCAGTACTTC
CASSAPVGQGGEQYF
>-|-|TRBJ2-1|TRBV7-9
TGTGCCAGCAGCCCCGTGGCAGTTGAGCAGTTCTTC
CASSPVAVEQFF
>-|-|TRBJ1-2|TRBV5-6
TGTGCCAGCAGATATGACAGAATGGGCGGCTACACCTTC
CASRYDRMGGYTF
>-|-|TRBJ1-6|TRBV28
TGTGCCAGCAGTCCCGGGACACCTACCAGTTCACCCCTCCACTTT
CASSPGTPTSSPLHF
>TRBD2|-|TRBJ2-1|TRBV27
TGTGCCAGCAGCAGAGCGGGGGGGCGATTCTATGAGCAGTTCTTC
CASSRAGGRFYEQFF